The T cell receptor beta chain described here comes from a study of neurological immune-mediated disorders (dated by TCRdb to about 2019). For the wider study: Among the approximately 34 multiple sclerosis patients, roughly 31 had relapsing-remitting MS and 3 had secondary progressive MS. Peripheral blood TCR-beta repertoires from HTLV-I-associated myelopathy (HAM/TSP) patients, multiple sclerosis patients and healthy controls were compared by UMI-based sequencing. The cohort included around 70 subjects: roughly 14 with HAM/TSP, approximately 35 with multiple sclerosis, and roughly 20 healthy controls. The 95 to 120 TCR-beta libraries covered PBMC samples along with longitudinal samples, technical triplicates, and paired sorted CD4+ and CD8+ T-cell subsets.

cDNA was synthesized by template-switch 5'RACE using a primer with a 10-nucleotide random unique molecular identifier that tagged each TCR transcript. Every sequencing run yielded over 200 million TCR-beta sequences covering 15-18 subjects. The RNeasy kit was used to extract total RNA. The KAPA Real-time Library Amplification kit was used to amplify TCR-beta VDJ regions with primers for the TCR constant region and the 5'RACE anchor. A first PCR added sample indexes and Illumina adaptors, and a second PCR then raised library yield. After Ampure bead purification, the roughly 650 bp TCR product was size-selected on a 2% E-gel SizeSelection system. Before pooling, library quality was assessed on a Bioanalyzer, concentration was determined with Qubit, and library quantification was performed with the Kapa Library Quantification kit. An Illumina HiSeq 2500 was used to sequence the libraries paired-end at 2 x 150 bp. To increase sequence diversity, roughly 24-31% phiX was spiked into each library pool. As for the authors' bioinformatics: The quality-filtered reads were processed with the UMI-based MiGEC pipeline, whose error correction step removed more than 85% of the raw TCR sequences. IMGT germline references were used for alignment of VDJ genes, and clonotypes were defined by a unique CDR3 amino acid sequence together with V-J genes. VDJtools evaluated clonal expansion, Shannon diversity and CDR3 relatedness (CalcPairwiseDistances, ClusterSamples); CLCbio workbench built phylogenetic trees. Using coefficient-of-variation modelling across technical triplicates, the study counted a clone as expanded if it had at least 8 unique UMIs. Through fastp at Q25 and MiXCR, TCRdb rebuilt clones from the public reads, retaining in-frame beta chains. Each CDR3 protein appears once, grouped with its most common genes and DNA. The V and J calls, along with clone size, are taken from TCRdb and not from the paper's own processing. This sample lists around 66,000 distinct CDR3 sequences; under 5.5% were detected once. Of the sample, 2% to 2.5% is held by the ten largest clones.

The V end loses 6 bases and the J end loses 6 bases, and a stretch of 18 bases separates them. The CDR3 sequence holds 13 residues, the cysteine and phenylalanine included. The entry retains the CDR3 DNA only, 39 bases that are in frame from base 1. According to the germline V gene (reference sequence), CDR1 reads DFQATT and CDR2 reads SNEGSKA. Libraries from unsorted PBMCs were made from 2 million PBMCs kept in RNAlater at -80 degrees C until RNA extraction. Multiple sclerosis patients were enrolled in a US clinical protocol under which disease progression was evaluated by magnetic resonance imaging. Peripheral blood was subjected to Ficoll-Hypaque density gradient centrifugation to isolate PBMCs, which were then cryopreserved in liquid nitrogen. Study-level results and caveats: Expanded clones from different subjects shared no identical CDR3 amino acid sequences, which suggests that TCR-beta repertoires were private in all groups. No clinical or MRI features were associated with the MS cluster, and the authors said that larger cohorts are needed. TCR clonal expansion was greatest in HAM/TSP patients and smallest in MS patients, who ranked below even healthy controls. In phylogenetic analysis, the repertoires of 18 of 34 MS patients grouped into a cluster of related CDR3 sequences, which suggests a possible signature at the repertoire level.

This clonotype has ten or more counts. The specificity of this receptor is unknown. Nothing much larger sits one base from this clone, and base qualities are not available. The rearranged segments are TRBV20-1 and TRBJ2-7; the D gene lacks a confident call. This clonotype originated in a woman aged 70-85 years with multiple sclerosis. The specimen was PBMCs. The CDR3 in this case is CSAPLGPLSEQYF. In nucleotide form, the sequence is TGCAGTGCCCCACTGGGTCCCCTCAGCGAGCAGTACTTC.